These T cell receptor beta chains were read from a single sample in a study of Graves' ophthalmopathy and Graves' hyperthyroidism. Each CDR3 protein is one row after TCRdb ran MiXCR on the multiplex PCR reads. Of 350,000 to 400,000 distinct CDR3 sequences in the sample, 15% to 20% were seen once. Sequencing was carried out using peripheral blood. All receptors come from a woman aged 18-29 years with Graves' ophthalmopathy. Both conserved end residues are part of each CDR3. A D gene is named only where the DNA matches it firmly. Not all rows give a size; the values are once, few, many and, for expanded clones, a class.

- | TRBJ2-5 | - | TRBV12-3/TRBV12-4 | TGTGCCAGCAGTTTAGCCCGTAGTGCCACCCAGTACTTC | CASSLARSATQYF
- | TRBJ2-7 | few | TRBV19 | TGTGCCAGTAGTATTGGTTCCAGGCTCTCCTACGAGCAGTACTTC | CASSIGSRLSYEQYF
- | TRBJ2-7 | many | TRBV6-2/TRBV6-3 | TGTGCCAGCAGTTACAGCGTCGGAGGGTACGAGCAGTACTTC | CASSYSVGGYEQYF
- | TRBJ2-2 | many | TRBV11-2 | TGTGCCAGCAGCCCGCGTGCTGGGGGTCGCACCGGGGAGCTGTTTTTT | CASSPRAGGRTGELFF
- | TRBJ2-7 | many | TRBV7-2 | TGTGCCAGCAGCCCTCCCAGGGGTGGTGGCTACGAGCAGTACTTC | CASSPPRGGGYEQYF
TRBD1 | TRBJ1-1 | many | TRBV28 | TGTGCCAGCAGTGCCCCGGGACAGCAGAACACTGAAGCTTTCTTT | CASSAPGQQNTEAFF
- | TRBJ2-2 | many | TRBV7-2 | TGTGCCAGCAGCTTAAAGGTGGCCAACACCGGGGAGCTGTTTTTT | CASSLKVANTGELFF
- | TRBJ1-2 | many | TRBV28 | TGTGCCAGCAGTTTCTACGGGACTCTGTCCGGCTATGGCTACACCTTC | CASSFYGTLSGYGYTF
TRBD1 | TRBJ2-7 | few | TRBV12-3/TRBV12-4 | TGTGCCAGCAGCCCCGGGACAGGGGGCGCCGAGCAGTACTTC | CASSPGTGGAEQYF
- | TRBJ1-1 | many | TRBV30 | TGTGCCTGGAGCGGGGGGGGATTTTCGAACACTGAAGCTTTCTTT | CAWSGGGFSNTEAFF
TRBD2 | TRBJ2-2 | - | TRBV6-2/TRBV6-3 | TGTGCCAGCAGCCCCTCTCGGACTAGCGGGAGGGGGACCGGGGAGCTGTTTTTT | CASSPSRTSGRGTGELFF
- | TRBJ2-7 | many | TRBV6-1 | TGTGCCAGCAGTCCTGGACTCTCGGACGAGCAGTACTTC | CASSPGLSDEQYF
- | TRBJ2-7 | many | TRBV30 | TGTGCCTGTACCGGGACACTTAGCTCCTACGAGCAGTACTTC | CACTGTLSSYEQYF
- | TRBJ2-7 | many | TRBV29-1 | TGCAGCGCCGGGGCGGAAGGGAGGACCTACGAGCAGTACTTC | CSAGAEGRTYEQYF
TRBD2 | TRBJ2-7 | few | TRBV9 | TGTGCCAGCAGCGCCCTTATAAGCGGGAGTACCTACGAGCAGTACTTC | CASSALISGSTYEQYF
- | TRBJ1-2 | many | TRBV5-1 | TGCGCCAGCAGACCCCTCGGGGACTATGGCTACACCTTC | CASRPLGDYGYTF
- | TRBJ1-2 | many | TRBV28 | TGTGCCAGCAGTTTATGGACCGGGACCCAGGGCGGCTACACCTTC | CASSLWTGTQGGYTF